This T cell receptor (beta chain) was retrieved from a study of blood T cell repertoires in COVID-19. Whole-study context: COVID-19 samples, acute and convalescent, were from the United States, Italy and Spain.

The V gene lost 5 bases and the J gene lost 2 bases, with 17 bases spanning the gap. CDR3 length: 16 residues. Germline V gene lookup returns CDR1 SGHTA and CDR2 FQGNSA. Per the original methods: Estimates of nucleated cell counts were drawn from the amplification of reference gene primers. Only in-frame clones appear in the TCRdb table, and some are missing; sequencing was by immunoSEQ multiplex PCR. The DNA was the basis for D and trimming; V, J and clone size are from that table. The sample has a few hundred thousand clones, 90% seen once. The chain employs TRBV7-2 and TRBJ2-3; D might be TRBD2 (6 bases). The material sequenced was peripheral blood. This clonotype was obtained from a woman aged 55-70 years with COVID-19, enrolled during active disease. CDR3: CASSVDSGPTTDTQYF. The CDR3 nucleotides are TGTGCCAGCAGCGTCGACAGCGGGCCGACCACAGATACGCAGTATTTT.